This T cell receptor beta chain derives from a study of shared clonotypes between healthy human individuals. Findings and limits, study-wide: Depth of sequencing was expected to influence donor clonotype sharing.

To note about this clone: Its cognate antigen is unknown.

Authors' analysis steps: For the immunoSEQ data, sequences were junction-only without quality scores, so filtering differed. The repertoire was sequenced with immunoSEQ multiplex PCR; TCRdb's copy has only in-frame clones and lacks some. The D gene and trimming were derived from the DNA, and the V and J assignments and clone size from that table. In the table there are around 1 million clones, over 75% of which are singletons. Sequenced sample: memory CD4+ T cells sorted from blood. Subset noted: CD45RA-negative fraction. This TCR derives from a man aged 18 to 29 in good health.

The CDR3 DNA reads as TGTGCCATTGCGTCTCGGGATCTAGATACGCAGTATTTT. Translating gives CAIASRDLDTQYF. The chain recombines TRBV10-3 with TRBJ2-3; D is perhaps TRBD2 (5 bases). The germline V and J ends were trimmed by 9 bases and 5 bases, with 15 bases remaining between them. Germline CDR1 ENHRY, CDR2 SYGVKD. This CDR3 region has 13 residues.